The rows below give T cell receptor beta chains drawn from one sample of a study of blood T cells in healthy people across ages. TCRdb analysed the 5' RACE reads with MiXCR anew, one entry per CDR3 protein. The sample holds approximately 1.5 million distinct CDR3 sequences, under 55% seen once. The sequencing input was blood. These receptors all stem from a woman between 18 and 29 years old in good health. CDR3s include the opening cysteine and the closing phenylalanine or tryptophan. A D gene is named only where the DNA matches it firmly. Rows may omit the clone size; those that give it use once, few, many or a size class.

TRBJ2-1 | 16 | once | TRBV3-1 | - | CASSPPGVVGYNEQFF | TGTGCCAGCAGCCCCCCCGGCGTAGTGGGGTACAATGAGCAGTTCTTC
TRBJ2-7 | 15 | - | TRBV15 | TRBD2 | CATSITRTSGYEQYF | TGTGCCACCAGCATTACCCGGACTAGCGGCTACGAGCAGTACTTC
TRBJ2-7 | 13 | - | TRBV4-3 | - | CASSQVASNEQYF | TGCGCCAGCAGCCAAGTCGCTAGCAATGAGCAGTACTTC
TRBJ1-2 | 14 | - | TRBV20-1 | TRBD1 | CSASVQGHYHGYTF | TGCAGCGCTAGTGTACAGGGGCATTACCATGGCTACACCTTC
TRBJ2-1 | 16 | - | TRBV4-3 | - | CASSPKVGGSYNEQFF | TGCGCCAGCAGCCCAAAAGTGGGGGGCTCCTACAATGAGCAGTTCTTC
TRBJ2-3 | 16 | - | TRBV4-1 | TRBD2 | CASSPGLAGATDTQYF | TGCGCCAGCAGCCCTGGACTAGCGGGGGCTACAGATACGCAGTATTTT
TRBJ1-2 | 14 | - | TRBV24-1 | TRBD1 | CATSDSGTENGYTF | TGTGCCACCAGTGATTCCGGGACAGAGAATGGCTACACCTTC
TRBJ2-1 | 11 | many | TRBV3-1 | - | CASSQEGEQFF | TGTGCCAGCAGCCAAGAAGGAGAGCAGTTCTTC
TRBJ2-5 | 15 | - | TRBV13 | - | CASSPNTRLYNEQYF | TGTGCCAGCAGCCCTAATACGAGACTCTACAATGAGCAGTACTTC
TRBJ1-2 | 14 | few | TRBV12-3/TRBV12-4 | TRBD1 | CASSPPGQLIGYTF | TGTGCCAGCAGTCCCCCGGGACAGCTTATTGGCTACACCTTC
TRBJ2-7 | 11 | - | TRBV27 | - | CASRGVYEQYF | TGTGCCAGCAGAGGAGTCTACGAGCAGTACTTC
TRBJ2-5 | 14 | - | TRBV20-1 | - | CSARAPRVWNEQYF | TGCAGTGCTAGAGCACCGCGGGTGTGGAATGAGCAGTACTTC
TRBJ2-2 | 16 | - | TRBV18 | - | CASSPRFNYDTGELFF | TGTGCCAGCTCACCTCGTTTCAATTATGACACCGGGGAGCTGTTTTTT
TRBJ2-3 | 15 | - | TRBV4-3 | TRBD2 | CASSQSSGAGDTQYF | TGCGCCAGCAGCCAAAGTAGCGGGGCTGGGGATACGCAGTATTTT
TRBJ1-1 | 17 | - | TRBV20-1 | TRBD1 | CSAGRTRDREAGTEAFF | TGCAGTGCTGGAAGAACCCGGGACAGGGAGGCGGGAACTGAAGCTTTCTTT
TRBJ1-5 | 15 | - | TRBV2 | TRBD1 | CASSGTGGSNQPQHF | TGTGCCAGCAGTGGGACAGGGGGCTCCAATCAGCCCCAGCATTTT
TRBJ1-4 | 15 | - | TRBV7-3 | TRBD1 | CASSLTGLTNEKLFF | TGTGCCAGCAGCTTGACAGGGCTTACTAATGAAAAACTGTTTTTT
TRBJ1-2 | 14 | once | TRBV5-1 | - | CASSPEVGDYGYTF | TGCGCCAGCAGCCCGGAAGTAGGCGACTATGGCTACACCTTC
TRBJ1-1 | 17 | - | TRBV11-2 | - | CASSPPGAGIWNTEAFF | TGTGCCAGCAGCCCCCCAGGGGCCGGGATTTGGAACACTGAAGCTTTCTTT
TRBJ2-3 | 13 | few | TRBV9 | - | CASSVEGGDTQYF | TGTGCCAGCAGCGTCGAGGGCGGGGATACGCAGTATTTT
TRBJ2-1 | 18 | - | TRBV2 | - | CASSEGPPWVLSGNEQFF | TGTGCCAGCAGTGAAGGCCCCCCTTGGGTCCTCTCGGGAAATGAGCAGTTCTTC
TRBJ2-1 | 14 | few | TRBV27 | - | CASTPLDTYNEQFF | TGTGCCAGCACCCCGCTGGACACCTACAATGAGCAGTTCTTC
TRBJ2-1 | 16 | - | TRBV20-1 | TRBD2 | CSARPTGTSVYNEQFF | TGCAGTGCTAGGCCCACCGGGACTAGTGTTTACAATGAGCAGTTCTTC
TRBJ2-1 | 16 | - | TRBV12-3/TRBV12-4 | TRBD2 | CASSLQLAGGYNEQFF | TGTGCCAGCAGTTTACAGCTAGCGGGAGGCTACAATGAGCAGTTCTTC
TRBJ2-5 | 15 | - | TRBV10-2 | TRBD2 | CASSDTGLAGETQYF | TGCGCCAGCAGTGACACCGGACTAGCGGGGGAGACCCAGTACTTC
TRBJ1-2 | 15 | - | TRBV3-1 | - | CASGQAMTVNYGYTF | TGTGCCAGCGGCCAGGCCATGACAGTCAACTATGGCTACACCTTC
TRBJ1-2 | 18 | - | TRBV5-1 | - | CASSPAGTAAGPSYGYTF | TGCGCCAGCAGCCCCGCGGGGACCGCAGCAGGCCCTTCCTATGGCTACACCTTC
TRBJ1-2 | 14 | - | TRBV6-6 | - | CASRATGPNYGYTF | TGTGCCAGCAGGGCGACAGGCCCTAACTATGGCTACACCTTC
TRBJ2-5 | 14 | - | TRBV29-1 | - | CSVRKTDMLETQYF | TGCAGCGTGAGGAAGACAGACATGCTAGAGACCCAGTACTTC
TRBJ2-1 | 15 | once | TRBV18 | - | CASSPYRAEGNEQFF | TGTGCCAGCTCACCGTACAGGGCGGAGGGAAATGAGCAGTTCTTC
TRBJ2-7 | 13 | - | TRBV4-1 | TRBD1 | CASSQVLDREQYF | TGCGCCAGCAGCCAAGTTTTGGACAGGGAGCAGTACTTC
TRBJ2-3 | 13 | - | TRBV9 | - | CASSVEGSHTQYF | TGTGCCAGCAGCGTAGAAGGCAGTCATACGCAGTATTTT
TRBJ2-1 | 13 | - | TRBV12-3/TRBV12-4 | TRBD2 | CASSLARLAGQFF | TGTGCCAGCAGTTTAGCGAGGCTAGCGGGTCAGTTCTTC
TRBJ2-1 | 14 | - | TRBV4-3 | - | CASSQAGLGNEQFF | TGCGCCAGCAGCCAAGCCGGGCTTGGGAATGAGCAGTTCTTC
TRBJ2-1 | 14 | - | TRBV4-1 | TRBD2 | CASRVGGELDEQFF | TGCGCCAGCAGGGTCGGGGGGGAGCTCGATGAGCAGTTCTTC
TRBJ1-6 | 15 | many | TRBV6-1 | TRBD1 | CASSEVAGGNSPLHF | TGTGCCAGCAGTGAAGTCGCAGGGGGTAATTCACCCCTCCACTTT
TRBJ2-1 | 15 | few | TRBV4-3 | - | CASSQVWGTYNEQFF | TGCGCCAGCAGCCAAGTCTGGGGGACTTACAATGAGCAGTTCTTC
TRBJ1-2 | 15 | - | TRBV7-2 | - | CASSLLYRAIVGYTF | TGTGCCAGCAGCTTACTGTACAGGGCTATCGTTGGCTACACCTTC
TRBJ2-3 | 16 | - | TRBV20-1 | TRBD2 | CSASVAGGLITDTQYF | TGCAGTGCTAGTGTTGCGGGAGGTTTGATAACAGATACGCAGTATTTT
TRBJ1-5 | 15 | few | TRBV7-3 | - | CASSLGPGTNQPQHF | TGTGCCAGCAGTCTTGGGCCGGGAACGAATCAGCCCCAGCATTTT
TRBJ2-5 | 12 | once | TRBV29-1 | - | CSVGTLGETQYF | TGCAGCGTTGGGACACTGGGGGAGACCCAGTACTTC
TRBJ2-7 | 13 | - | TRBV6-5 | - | CASKSPYTYEQYF | TGTGCCAGTAAATCCCCGTATACCTACGAGCAGTACTTC
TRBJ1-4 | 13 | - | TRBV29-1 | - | CSVLHRLGEKLFF | TGCAGCGTCCTGCACAGGTTGGGTGAAAAACTGTTTTTT
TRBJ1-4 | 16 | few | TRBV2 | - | CASSGRTEATNEKLFF | TGTGCCAGCAGTGGCAGGACAGAAGCAACTAATGAAAAACTGTTTTTT
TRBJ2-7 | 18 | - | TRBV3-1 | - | CASSQEGRGQMSSYEQYF | TGTGCCAGCAGCCAAGAAGGGAGGGGGCAGATGAGCTCCTACGAGCAGTACTTC
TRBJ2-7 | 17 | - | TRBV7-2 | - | CASSLEGGGRIYNEQYF | TGTGCCAGCAGCTTAGAGGGCGGGGGCCGTATCTACAATGAGCAGTACTTC
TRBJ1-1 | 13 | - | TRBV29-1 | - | CSRDGGEGPEAFF | TGCAGCCGAGACGGGGGAGAGGGGCCTGAAGCTTTCTTT
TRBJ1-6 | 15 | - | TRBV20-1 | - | CSARTRTDYNSPLHF | TGCAGTGCTAGGACCCGGACAGACTATAATTCACCCCTCCACTTT
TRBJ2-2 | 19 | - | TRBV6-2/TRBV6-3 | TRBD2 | CASSYSWTSGIFNTGELFF | TGTGCCAGCAGTTACTCATGGACTAGCGGGATTTTCAACACCGGGGAGCTGTTTTTT
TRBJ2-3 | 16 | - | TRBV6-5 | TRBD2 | CASSYGAGGVADTQYF | TGTGCCAGCAGTTACGGGGCGGGAGGGGTGGCAGATACGCAGTATTTT
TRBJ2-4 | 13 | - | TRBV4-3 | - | CASSQPSGDIQYF | TGCGCCAGCAGCCAGCCTAGTGGTGACATTCAGTACTTC
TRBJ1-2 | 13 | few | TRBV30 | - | CAWSLGGLSGYTF | TGTGCCTGGAGTCTCGGGGGGCTCTCTGGCTACACCTTC
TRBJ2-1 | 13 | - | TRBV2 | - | CASSDPNRDEQFF | TGTGCCAGCAGTGACCCGAACCGGGACGAGCAGTTCTTC
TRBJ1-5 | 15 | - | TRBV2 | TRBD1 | CASSRDRYSNQPQHF | TGTGCCAGCAGTCGGGACAGGTATAGCAATCAGCCCCAGCATTTT
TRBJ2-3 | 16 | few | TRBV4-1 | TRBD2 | CASSQTAGGAWDTQYF | TGCGCCAGCAGCCAAACCGCCGGGGGGGCATGGGATACGCAGTATTTT
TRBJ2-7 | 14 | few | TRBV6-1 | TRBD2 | CASSRGLAPYEQYF | TGTGCCAGCAGTCGCGGACTAGCTCCCTACGAGCAGTACTTC
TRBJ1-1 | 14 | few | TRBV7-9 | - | CASTGGVMNTEAFF | TGTGCCAGCACCGGGGGGGTCATGAACACTGAAGCTTTCTTT
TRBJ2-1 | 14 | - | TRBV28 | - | CASTLGTAYNEQFF | TGTGCCAGCACACTAGGAACTGCCTACAATGAGCAGTTCTTC
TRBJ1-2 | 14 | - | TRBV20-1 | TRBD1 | CSARDRGRNYGYTF | TGCAGTGCGAGGGACAGGGGACGTAACTATGGCTACACCTTC
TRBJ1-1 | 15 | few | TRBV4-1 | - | CASSPTGTFNTEAFF | TGCGCCAGCAGCCCAACAGGGACATTTAACACTGAAGCTTTCTTT